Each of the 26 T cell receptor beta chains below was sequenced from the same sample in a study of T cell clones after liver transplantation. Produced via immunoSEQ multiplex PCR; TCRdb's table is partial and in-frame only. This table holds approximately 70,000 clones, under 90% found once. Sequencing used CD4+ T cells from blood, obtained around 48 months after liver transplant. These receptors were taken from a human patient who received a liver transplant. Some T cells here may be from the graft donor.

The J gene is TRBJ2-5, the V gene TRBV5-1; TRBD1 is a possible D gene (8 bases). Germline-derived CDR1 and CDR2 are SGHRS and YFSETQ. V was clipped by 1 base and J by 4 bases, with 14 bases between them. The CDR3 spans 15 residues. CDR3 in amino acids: CASSLNRGGSETQYF. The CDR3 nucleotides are TGCGCCAGCAGCTTGAACAGGGGGGGTTCAGAGACCCAGTACTTC.

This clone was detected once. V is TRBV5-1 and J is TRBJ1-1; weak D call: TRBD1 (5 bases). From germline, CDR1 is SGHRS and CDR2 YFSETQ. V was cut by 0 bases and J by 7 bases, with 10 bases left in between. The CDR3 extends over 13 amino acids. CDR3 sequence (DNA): TGCGCCAGCAGCTTGGCGGCAGGGCTTGAAGCTTTCTTT. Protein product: CASSLAAGLEAFF.

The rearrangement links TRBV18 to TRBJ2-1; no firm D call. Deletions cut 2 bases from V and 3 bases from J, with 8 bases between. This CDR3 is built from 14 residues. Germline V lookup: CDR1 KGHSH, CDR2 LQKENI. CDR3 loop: CASSPSSNYNEQFF. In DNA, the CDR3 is TGTGCCAGCTCACCATCCAGTAACTACAATGAGCAGTTCTTC.

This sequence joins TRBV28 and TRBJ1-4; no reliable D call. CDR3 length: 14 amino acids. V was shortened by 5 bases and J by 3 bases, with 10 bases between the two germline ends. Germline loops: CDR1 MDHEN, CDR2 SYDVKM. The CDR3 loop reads CASSPIGPNEKLFF. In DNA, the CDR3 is TGTGCCAGCAGTCCAATCGGGCCTAATGAAAAACTGTTTTTT.

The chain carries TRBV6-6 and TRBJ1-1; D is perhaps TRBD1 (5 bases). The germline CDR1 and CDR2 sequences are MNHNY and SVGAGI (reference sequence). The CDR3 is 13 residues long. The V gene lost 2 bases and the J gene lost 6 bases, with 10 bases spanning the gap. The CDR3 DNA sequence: TGTGCCAGCAGTTACCATCAGGGTGCTGAAGCTTTCTTT. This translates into CASSYHQGAEAFF.

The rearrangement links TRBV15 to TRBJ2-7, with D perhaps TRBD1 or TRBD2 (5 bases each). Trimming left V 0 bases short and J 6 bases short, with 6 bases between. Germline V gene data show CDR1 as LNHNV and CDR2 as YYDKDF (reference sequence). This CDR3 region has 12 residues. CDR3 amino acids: CATSREGVEQYF. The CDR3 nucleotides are TGTGCCACCAGCAGAGAGGGGGTCGAGCAGTACTTC. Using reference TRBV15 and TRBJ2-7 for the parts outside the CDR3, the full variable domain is DAMVIQNPRYQVTQFGKPVTLSCSQTLNHNVMYWYQQKSSQAPKLLFHYYDKDFNNEADTPDNFQSRRPNTSFCFLDIRSPGLGDTAMYLCATSREGVEQYFGPGTRLTVT.

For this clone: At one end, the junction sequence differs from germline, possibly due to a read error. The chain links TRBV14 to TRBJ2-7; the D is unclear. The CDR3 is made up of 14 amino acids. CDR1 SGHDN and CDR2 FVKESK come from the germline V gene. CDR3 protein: CANSQRLQSYEQYF. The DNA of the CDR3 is TGTGCCAACAGCCAACGCTTACAATCCTACGAGCAGTACTTC.

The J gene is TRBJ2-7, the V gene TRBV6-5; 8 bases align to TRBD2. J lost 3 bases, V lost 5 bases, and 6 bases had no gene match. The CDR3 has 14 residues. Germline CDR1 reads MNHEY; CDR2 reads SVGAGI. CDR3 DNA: TGTGCCAGCAGTGGCGGGACTAGGCTCTACGAGCAGTACTTC. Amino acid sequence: CASSGGTRLYEQYF.

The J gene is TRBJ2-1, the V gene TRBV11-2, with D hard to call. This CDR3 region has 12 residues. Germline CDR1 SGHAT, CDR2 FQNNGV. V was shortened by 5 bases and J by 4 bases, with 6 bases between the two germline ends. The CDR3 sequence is CASSHYYNEQFF. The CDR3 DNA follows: TGTGCCAGCAGCCACTATTACAATGAGCAGTTCTTC.

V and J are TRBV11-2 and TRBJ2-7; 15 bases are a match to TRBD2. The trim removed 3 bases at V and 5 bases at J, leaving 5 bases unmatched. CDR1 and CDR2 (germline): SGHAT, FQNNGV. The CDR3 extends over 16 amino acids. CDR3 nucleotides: TGTGCCAGCAGCTTCCACGGACTAGCGGGGGGGCACGAGCAGTACTTC. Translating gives CASSFHGLAGGHEQYF.

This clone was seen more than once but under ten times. Written as DNA, the CDR3 is TGTGCCAGCTCACAGGGGCGTAGCAATCAGCCCCAGCATTTT. Amino acids: CASSQGRSNQPQHF. The V and J genes are TRBV6-1 and TRBJ1-5, with TRBD1 identical over 7 bases. In germline, CDR1 is MNHNS, CDR2 SASEGT. The CDR3 runs to 14 residues. With 8 bases clipped from V and 0 bases from J, the junction kept 4 bases outside the gene matches.

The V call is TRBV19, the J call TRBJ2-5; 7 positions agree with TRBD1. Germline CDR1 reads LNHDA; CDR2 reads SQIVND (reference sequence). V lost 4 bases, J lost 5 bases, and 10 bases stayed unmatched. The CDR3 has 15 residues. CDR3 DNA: TGTGCCAGTAGTAGCGTCTCAGGGGGTGTGGAGACCCAGTACTTC. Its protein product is CASSSVSGGVETQYF.

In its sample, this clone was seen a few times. The CDR3 region has the DNA TGTGCCAGCAGCTTAAAATGGGATAGCACAGATACGCAGTATTTT. Translating gives CASSLKWDSTDTQYF. The chain has TRBV7-2 and TRBJ2-3, with D unclear. This CDR3 spans 15 amino acids. Germline V gene lookup returns CDR1 SGHTA and CDR2 FQGNSA. Trimming removed 2 bases from V and 0 bases from J, with 9 bases in between.

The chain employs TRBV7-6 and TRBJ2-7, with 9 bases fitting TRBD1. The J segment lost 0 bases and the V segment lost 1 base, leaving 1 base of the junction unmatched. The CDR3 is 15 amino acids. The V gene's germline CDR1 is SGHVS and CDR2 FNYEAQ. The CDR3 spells CASSLGGQGSYEQYF. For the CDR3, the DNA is TGTGCCAGCAGCTTAGGGGGACAGGGCTCCTACGAGCAGTACTTC.

CDR3 loop: CASSRGTSGRVAGELFF. DNA for the CDR3: TGTGCCAGCAGCAGAGGGACTAGCGGGAGGGTTGCCGGGGAGCTGTTTTTT. V is TRBV9 and J is TRBJ2-2, with 16 bases identical to TRBD2. This CDR3 is built from 17 residues. The V gene's germline CDR1 is SGDLS and CDR2 YYNGEE. V shed 4 bases and J 6 bases; nucleotides not matched to a gene: 6.

The CDR3 bases are TGTGCCATCAGTGAGGGAACAGGGGGCGAACAGCCCCAGCATTTT. Translation gives CAISEGTGGEQPQHF. The chain combines TRBV10-3 with TRBJ1-5; TRBD1 aligns across 9 bases. V dropped 2 bases and J dropped 7; count of bases not matched to a gene: 6. The CDR3 runs to 15 residues. Germline V gene sequence: CDR1 ENHRY, CDR2 SYGVKD.

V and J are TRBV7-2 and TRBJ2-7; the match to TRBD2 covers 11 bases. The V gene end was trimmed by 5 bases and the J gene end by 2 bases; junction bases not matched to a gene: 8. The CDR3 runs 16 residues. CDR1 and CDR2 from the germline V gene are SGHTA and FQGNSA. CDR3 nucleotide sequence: TGTGCCAGCAGCCAAAGGCGACTAGCGGGGACCTACGAGCAGTACTTC. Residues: CASSQRRLAGTYEQYF.

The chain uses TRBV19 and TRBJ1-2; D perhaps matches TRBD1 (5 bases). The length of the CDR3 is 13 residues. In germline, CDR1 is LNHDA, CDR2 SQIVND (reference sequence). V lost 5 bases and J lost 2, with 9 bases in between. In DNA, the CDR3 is TGTGCCAGTAGTTTGGGGCTGAACTATGGCTACACCTTC. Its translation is CASSLGLNYGYTF.

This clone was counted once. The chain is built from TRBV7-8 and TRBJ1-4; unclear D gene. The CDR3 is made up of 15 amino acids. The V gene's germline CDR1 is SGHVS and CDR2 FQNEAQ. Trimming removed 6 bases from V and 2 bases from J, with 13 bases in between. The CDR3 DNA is TGTGCCAGCAGTTCCCGGGTGGGGACTAATGAAAAACTGTTTTTT. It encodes CASSSRVGTNEKLFF.

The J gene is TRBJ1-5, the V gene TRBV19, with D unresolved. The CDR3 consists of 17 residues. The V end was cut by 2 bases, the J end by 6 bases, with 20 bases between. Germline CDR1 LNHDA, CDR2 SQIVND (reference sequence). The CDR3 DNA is TGTGCCAGTAGTATACTCTCCACCCTGGGTCAGAGTCAGCCCCAGCATTTT. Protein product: CASSILSTLGQSQPQHF.

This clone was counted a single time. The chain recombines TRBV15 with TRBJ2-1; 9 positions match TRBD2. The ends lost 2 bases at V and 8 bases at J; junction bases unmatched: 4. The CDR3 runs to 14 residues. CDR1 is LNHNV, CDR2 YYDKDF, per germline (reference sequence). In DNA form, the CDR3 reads TGTGCCACCAGCAGACTTAGCGGGAGTGATGAGCAGTTCTTC. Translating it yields CATSRLSGSDEQFF.

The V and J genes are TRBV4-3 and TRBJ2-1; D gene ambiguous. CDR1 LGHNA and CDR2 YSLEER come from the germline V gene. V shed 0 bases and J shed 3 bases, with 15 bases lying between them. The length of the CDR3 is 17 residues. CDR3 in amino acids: CASSQDVLGRVYNEQFF. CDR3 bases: TGCGCCAGCAGCCAAGATGTATTGGGTAGGGTCTACAATGAGCAGTTCTTC.

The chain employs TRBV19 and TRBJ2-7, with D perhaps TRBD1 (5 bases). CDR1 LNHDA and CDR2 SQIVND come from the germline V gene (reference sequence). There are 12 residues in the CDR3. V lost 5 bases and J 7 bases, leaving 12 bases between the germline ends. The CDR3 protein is CASSGRQKEQYF. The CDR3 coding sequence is TGTGCCAGTAGTGGTCGACAGAAAGAGCAGTACTTC.

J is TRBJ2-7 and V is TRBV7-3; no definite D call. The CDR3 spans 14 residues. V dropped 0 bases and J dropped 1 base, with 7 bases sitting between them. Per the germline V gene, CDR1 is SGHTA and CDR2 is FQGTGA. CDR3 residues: CASSLTSLSYEQYF. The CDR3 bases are TGTGCCAGCAGCTTAACGTCCCTGTCCTACGAGCAGTACTTC.

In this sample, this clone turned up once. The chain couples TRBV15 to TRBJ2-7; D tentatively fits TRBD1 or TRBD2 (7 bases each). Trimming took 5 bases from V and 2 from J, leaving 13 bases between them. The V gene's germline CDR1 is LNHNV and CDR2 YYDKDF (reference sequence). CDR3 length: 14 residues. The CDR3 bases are TGTGCCACCAGCCAGGGGGGGGATGCCTACGAGCAGTACTTC. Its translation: CATSQGGDAYEQYF.

The CDR3 DNA reads as TGTGCCACTGGAGCGGGAGACCTCAACAATGAGCAGTTCTTC. Its translation: CATGAGDLNNEQFF. This chain links TRBV10-3 with TRBJ2-1; 8 nucleotides line up with TRBD2. The CDR3 sequence is 14 residues long. Germline-derived CDR1 and CDR2 are ENHRY and SYGVKD. V was clipped by 10 bases and J by 5 bases; unmatched bases: 10.